This T cell receptor (beta chain) stems from a study of blood T cell repertoires in COVID-19. At the level of the study: COVID-19 samples collected from the United States, Italy and Spain covered acute and convalescent phases. T cells, B-cell-depleted T cells, or PBMCs supplied cDNA or gDNA.

This CDR3 contains 16 residues. Trimming took 0 bases from V and 0 from J; bases not matched to a gene: 4. Germline V gene sequence: CDR1 MNHEY, CDR2 SMNVEV (reference sequence). Source study methods: Nucleated cell number was recorded as an estimate derived from reference gene primer amplification. Clones were sequenced by immunoSEQ multiplex PCR, and TCRdb holds only the in-frame ones, with some missing. V, J and clone size reflect that table, while D and trimming were determined from the DNA. This table holds roughly 41,000 clones, under 90% found once. One Seattle source followed patients from active infection through their disease course.

This TCR was sampled from a man aged 60 to 69 with COVID-19, enrolled during active disease. What was sequenced was peripheral blood. The chain links TRBV27 to TRBJ1-1; 7 bases match TRBD1. As DNA, the CDR3 is TGTGCCAGCAGTTTATCGGGGACAGCCTTGAACACTGAAGCTTTCTTT. Translating it yields CASSLSGTALNTEAFF.